This T cell receptor beta chain was obtained from a study of blood T cell repertoires in COVID-19. Study-level information: Sites in the United States, Italy and Spain provided acute and convalescent COVID-19 samples. Sample material is recorded as cDNA or gDNA derived from T cells, B-cell-depleted T cells, or PBMCs.

Exposed participants came across a COVID-19 case within 2 weeks before study entry. Libraries were prepared by immunoSEQ multiplex PCR; TCRdb keeps only in-frame clonotypes and omits some of them. The profile covers 290,000 or so clones, with about four fifths appearing a single time and over 4% taken by the ten largest. CDR1 and CDR2 (germline): LNHDA, SQIVND (reference sequence). V lost 10 bases to trimming and J lost 1 base, with 14 bases between them. This CDR3 is 15 amino acids long. The sequenced sample consisted of PBMCs or T cells enriched from blood (not recorded which). The clonotype comes from a man aged 40-49 years who had been exposed to COVID-19. The chain recombines TRBV19 with TRBJ1-6, with D unclear. The CDR3 nucleotides are TGTGCCACCAAAGAGGGTTTTTCCTATAATTCACCCCTCCACTTT. Its protein is CATKEGFSYNSPLHF. Complete variable domain (other parts from reference TRBV19 and TRBJ1-6): DGGITQSPKYLFRKEGQNVTLSCEQNLNHDAMYWYRQDPGQGLRLIYYSQIVNDFQKGDIAEGYSVSREKKESFPLTVTSAQKNPTAFYLCATKEGFSYNSPLHFGNGTRLTVT.